One sample yielded the 32 T cell receptor beta chains listed below, sequenced in a study of blood T cells in healthy people across ages (dated by TCRdb to between 2014 and 2017). The library relied on 5' RACE. The reads were generated on an Illumina HiSeq 2500. A second PCR of roughly 7 to 11 cycles was run with a J-beta primer mix and a sample-barcoded 5' primer. The raw public data were reprocessed by TCRdb itself: fastp quality trimming at Q25, MiXCR clonotype calling, in-frame beta chains only. Each record represents a unique CDR3 protein, reported with the most common genes and DNA among its rows. This sample is represented by around 1,000,000 distinct CDR3 sequences; approximately 26% of them were singletons. The ten largest clones represent around 0.7% of the sample. The data also belong to a second study, concerning T cells of mothers and their children.

The sample comprised blood. These receptors all come from a girl between 2 and 10 years old in good health.

The gene calls are TRBV3-1 and TRBJ2-1; TRBD2 matches at 11 bases. The CDR3 covers 15 residues. The V and J ends lost 6 bases and 7 bases, in that order; junction bases with no gene match: 8. Germline loops: CDR1 LGHDT, CDR2 YNNKEL (reference sequence). This CDR3 is CASRALAGVGNEQFF. The CDR3 region has the DNA TGTGCCAGCAGGGCACTAGCGGGAGTGGGAAATGAGCAGTTCTTC.

The chain recombines TRBV2 with TRBJ2-1, with no clear D. Trimming shortened V by 6 bases and J by 0 bases, and 9 bases separated the two germline ends. The CDR3 length is 14 residues. From germline, CDR1 is SNHLY and CDR2 FYNNEI. This CDR3 reads CASRFTSSYNEQFF. The CDR3 nucleotides read TGTGCCAGCAGGTTCACGAGCTCCTACAATGAGCAGTTCTTC. Using reference TRBV2 and TRBJ2-1 for the parts outside the CDR3, the full variable domain is EPEVTQTPSHQVTQMGQEVILRCVPISNHLYFYWYRQILGQKVEFLVSFYNNEISEKSEIFDDQFSVERPDGSNFTLKIRSTKLEDSAMYFCASRFTSSYNEQFFGPGTRLTVL.

V is TRBV24-1 and J is TRBJ1-2, with D maybe TRBD1 (6 bases). The CDR3 is 13 residues long. Germline lookup yields CDR1 KGHDR and CDR2 SFDVKD. The V end was cut by 7 bases, the J end by 8 bases, with 16 bases between. The CDR3 loop is CATSGTSGVGYTF. The CDR3 DNA reads TGTGCCACCAGCGGAACCTCAGGGGTCGGCTACACCTTC.

A remark on this clonotype: The junction does not match germline at one end; this may be a read error. V and J are TRBV6-6 and TRBJ1-1; the D is unclear. Germline V gene lookup returns CDR1 MNHNY and CDR2 SVGAGI (reference sequence). This CDR3 is 14 amino acids long. CDR3 nucleotides: TGTGCCAGCAGCCAACGTACGGTAAGGCATGAAGCCTTCTTT. It is translated as CASSQRTVRHEAFF.

The V and J genes are TRBV18 and TRBJ1-1; D call uncertain. The CDR3 is made up of 14 amino acids. CDR1 is KGHSH, CDR2 LQKENI, per germline. Trimming took off 5 bases at V and 7 bases at J, with 17 bases between the two ends. This chain's CDR3 is CASSSWSGDGEAFF. In DNA, the CDR3 is TGTGCCAGCTCATCTTGGTCCGGTGACGGTGAAGCTTTCTTT.

The V gene is TRBV24-1, the J gene TRBJ1-1; D gene ambiguous. V gave up 2 bases and J gave up 10 bases, with 22 bases separating them. This CDR3 spans 16 amino acids. Germline V gene sequence: CDR1 KGHDR, CDR2 SFDVKD. CDR3 residues: CATSDSAGSPFVGAFF. CDR3 in DNA: TGTGCCACCAGTGATTCTGCTGGGTCCCCCTTCGTTGGAGCTTTCTTT.

J is TRBJ2-3 and V is TRBV12-3 or TRBV12-4, with no clear D. The CDR3 is 16 amino acids. Trimming removed 1 base at V and 1 base at J, with 12 bases between. In nucleotides, the CDR3 is TGTGCCAGCAGTTTAGAAACAGACTTTGGCACAGATACGCAGTATTTT. Encoded protein: CASSLETDFGTDTQYF.

The chain links TRBV7-2 to TRBJ2-7, with D perhaps TRBD1 (5 bases). The CDR3 runs 16 residues. Germline CDR1 and CDR2: SGHTA and FQGNSA. V dropped 4 bases and J dropped 0 bases, with 16 bases sitting between them. The chain's CDR3 is CASSSRQGPSSYEQYF. As DNA, the CDR3 is TGTGCCAGCAGCTCCCGCCAGGGCCCTAGCTCCTACGAGCAGTACTTC.

Note on this clonotype: In this CDR3 the conserved last residue, phenylalanine or tryptophan, is missing, so a read error is likely. This rearrangement joins TRBV13 to TRBJ1-1, with 8 bases that match TRBD1. The germline CDR1 and CDR2 sequences are PRHDT and FYEKMQ (reference sequence). Losses at the gene ends were 4 bases for V and 7 bases for J; bases not matched to a gene: 2. The CDR3 runs 12 residues. CDR3 in DNA: TGTGCCAGCAGCTCAGGACAGGGTGAAGCTTTCCTT. Protein product: CASSSGQGEAFL.

The chain carries TRBV10-3 and TRBJ2-5, with unresolved D. The J call is uncertain, as TRBJ2-1 better fits the DNA end. Germline assignment: CDR1 ENHRY and CDR2 SYGVKD. The CDR3 extends over 15 amino acids. The CDR3 region has the DNA TGTGCCATCAGTGACGTGGTGCAGTCCGAGGATGAGCAGTTCTTC. Amino acid sequence: CAISDVVQSEDEQFF.

The chain recombines TRBV29-1 with TRBJ2-1; the match to TRBD2 covers 9 bases. Trimming took 7 bases from V and 4 from J; bases not matched to a gene: 8. Germline CDR1 SQVTM, CDR2 ANQGSEA. CDR3 size: 14 residues. The CDR3 DNA follows: TGCAGCGCCGCGGGGGGGTGGGATTACAATGAGCAGTTCTTC. It encodes CSAAGGWDYNEQFF.

This sequence joins TRBV27 and TRBJ1-3; D unclear. The CDR3 totals 13 residues. V lost 6 bases and J 2 bases, leaving 8 bases between the germline ends. Germline V CDR1 and CDR2: MNHEY, SMNVEV (reference sequence). For the CDR3, the DNA is TGTGCCAGCAGGGCCTTTGCTGGAAACACCATATATTTT. Protein: CASRAFAGNTIYF.

The rearrangement links TRBV27 to TRBJ2-1, with D possibly being TRBD2 (6 bases). Germline loops: CDR1 MNHEY, CDR2 SMNVEV (reference sequence). The CDR3 contains 16 residues. V was pared by 1 base and J by 4 bases, with 14 bases between. DNA for the CDR3: TGTGCCAGCAGTTTATTTGCTAGCGATTTATACAATGAGCAGTTCTTC. Protein: CASSLFASDLYNEQFF.

This clonotype was seen a few times. In DNA form, the CDR3 reads TGTGCCCGCGGGAACACTGAAGCTTTCTTT. Translated, it gives CARGNTEAFF. J is TRBJ1-1 and V is TRBV28; no reliable D call. The CDR3 runs to 10 residues. V gave up 11 bases and J gave up 1 base, with 5 bases separating them. Per germline, CDR1 MDHEN and CDR2 SYDVKM.

V is TRBV9 and J is TRBJ2-3; no firm D call. V lost 3 bases to trimming and J lost 5 bases, with 7 bases between them. The length of the CDR3 is 12 residues. Germline assignment: CDR1 SGDLS and CDR2 YYNGEE. The CDR3 protein is CASSAIEDTQYF. For the CDR3, the DNA is TGTGCCAGCAGCGCCATAGAAGATACGCAGTATTTT.

V usage is TRBV7-9 and J usage is TRBJ2-1; D unresolved. The CDR3 extends over 13 amino acids. V was cut by 2 bases and J by 2 bases, with 4 bases left in between. Germline V gives CDR1 SEHNR, CDR2 FQNEAQ (reference sequence). The DNA for the CDR3 is TGTGCCAGCAGCTTATTTCCCTACAATGAGCAGTTCTTC. This sequence encodes CASSLFPYNEQFF. Full variable domain (missing parts from reference TRBV7-9 and TRBJ2-1): DTGVSQNPRHKITKRGQNVTFRCDPISEHNRLYWYRQTLGQGPEFLTYFQNEAQLEKSRLLSDRFSAERPKGSFSTLEIQRTEQGDSAMYLCASSLFPYNEQFFGPGTRLTVL.

This clonotype was picked up one time. The chain uses TRBV10-3 and TRBJ2-1; tentatively, D is TRBD2 (6 bases). V lost 0 bases and J lost 6, with 15 bases in between. The germline V gene encodes CDR1 ENHRY and CDR2 SYGVKD. The CDR3 contains 16 residues. The CDR3 spells CAISESWQEGLNEQFF. The CDR3 nucleotides read TGTGCCATCAGTGAGTCGTGGCAGGAGGGACTCAATGAGCAGTTCTTC.

The V gene is TRBV20-1, the J gene TRBJ2-1; a weak D match, TRBD1 (6 bases). Judging by the DNA end, TRBJ2-7 fits better; the J call may be wrong. The CDR3 has 14 residues. Germline lookup yields CDR1 DFQATT and CDR2 SNEGSKA (reference sequence). The CDR3 DNA sequence: TGCAGTGCTGGGGGCTTTTTAGTGAACTACGAGCAGTACTTC. It translates to CSAGGFLVNYEQYF.

The chain employs TRBV11-3 and TRBJ2-3; TRBD2 agrees at 8 bases. CDR1 is SGHNT, CDR2 YENEEA, per germline. The CDR3 covers 16 residues. V gave up 2 bases and J gave up 3 bases; unmatched junction bases: 7. As DNA, the CDR3 is TGTGCCAGCAGCTTATCTGAAGCGGGGGAAACAGATACGCAGTATTTT. Its protein product is CASSLSEAGETDTQYF.

This clonotype was found a few times. The chain recombines TRBV25-1 with TRBJ2-1; D is uncertain. The germline CDR1 and CDR2 sequences are MGHDK and SYGVNS. CDR3 length: 16 residues. The germline V and J ends were trimmed by 0 bases and 3 bases, with 12 bases remaining between them. Written as DNA, the CDR3 is TGTGCCAGCAGTGAATACGTGAAGGCAGACTACAATGAGCAGTTCTTC. Its translation is CASSEYVKADYNEQFF.

This chain connects TRBV5-1 to TRBJ2-1, with D tentatively TRBD1 (6 bases). V was clipped by 1 base and J by 9 bases, with 11 bases between them. Germline V CDR1 and CDR2: SGHRS, YFSETQ. The CDR3 is 13 amino acids. The CDR3 nucleotides are TGCGCCAGCAGCTTGTACGGGGACACTGAGCAGTTCTTC. Its translation is CASSLYGDTEQFF.

This clonotype was recorded once. The rearrangement uses TRBV14 and TRBJ1-4; TRBD1 is a possible D gene (5 bases). The V end lost 3 bases, the J end lost 8 bases, and 16 bases lay between the germline ends. Germline CDR1 and CDR2: SGHDN and FVKESK. The CDR3 consists of 15 residues. The CDR3 sequence is CASSHHRCGGEKLFF. CDR3 DNA: TGTGCCAGCAGCCATCACAGGTGCGGCGGGGAAAAACTGTTTTTT.

This clonotype was detected many times. V usage is TRBV7-2 and J usage is TRBJ2-5, with D unresolved. Between the trimmed V and J ends, which lost 0 bases and 3 bases, there was a span of 5 bases. CDR1 and CDR2 from the germline V gene are SGHTA and FQGNSA. CDR3 size: 13 residues. CDR3 in amino acids: CASSLAEEETQYF. DNA for the CDR3: TGTGCCAGCAGCTTAGCGGAAGAAGAGACCCAGTACTTC.

The rearrangement uses TRBV27 and TRBJ1-2, with 7 bases that match TRBD1. Germline CDR1 reads MNHEY; CDR2 reads SMNVEV (reference sequence). This CDR3 spans 15 amino acids. V was clipped by 4 bases and J by 8 bases; unmatched bases: 13. This CDR3 is CASSSSLTGLDGYTF. The CDR3, as DNA: TGTGCCAGCAGTTCGAGCCTGACAGGGCTGGACGGCTACACCTTC.

This clonotype was recorded a few times. The CDR3 bases are TGCAGTGCTCCGGCCAGGGTTAGAGCAGATACGCAGTATTTT. Residues: CSAPARVRADTQYF. V is TRBV20-1 and J is TRBJ2-3; a possible D gene is TRBD1 (5 bases). The germline V gene has CDR1 DFQATT and CDR2 SNEGSKA (reference sequence). Trimming removed 5 bases from V and 4 bases from J, with 16 bases in between. The CDR3 has 14 residues.

The chain uses TRBV28 and TRBJ1-6, with D perhaps matching TRBD1 (5 bases). Germline CDR1 MDHEN, CDR2 SYDVKM. The ends were cut back, 5 bases at V and 8 bases at J, with 19 bases in the middle. This CDR3 has 16 amino acids. CDR3 loop: CASSTPGTESYSPLHF. CDR3 coding DNA: TGTGCCAGCAGTACCCCCGGGACGGAATCCTATTCACCCCTCCACTTT. The whole variable domain, filled in from reference TRBV28 and TRBJ1-6, reads DVKVTQSSRYLVKRTGEKVFLECVQDMDHENMFWYRQDPGLGLRLIYFSYDVKMKEKGDIPEGYSVSREKKERFSLILESASTNQTSMYLCASSTPGTESYSPLHFGNGTRLTVT.

The J gene is TRBJ2-1, the V gene TRBV7-9; D is undetermined. This CDR3 comprises 15 residues. V was clipped by 2 bases and J by 0 bases, with 8 bases between them. Germline V lookup: CDR1 SEHNR, CDR2 FQNEAQ (reference sequence). CDR3 loop: CASSLLLASYNEQFF. The CDR3 DNA follows: TGTGCCAGCAGCTTACTTCTGGCCTCCTACAATGAGCAGTTCTTC.

There are a few counts of this clonotype. This chain uses TRBV7-9 with TRBJ1-1; D call uncertain. The CDR3 length is 14 residues. The germline V gene has CDR1 SEHNR and CDR2 FQNEAQ (reference sequence). Trimming took 5 bases from V and 5 from J, leaving 15 bases between them. The CDR3 nucleotides are TGTGCCAGCAGCCTGAACGACCTGGGGACTGAAGCTTTCTTT. It specifies CASSLNDLGTEAFF. The whole variable domain, remainder taken from reference TRBV7-9 and TRBJ1-1, is DTGVSQNPRHKITKRGQNVTFRCDPISEHNRLYWYRQTLGQGPEFLTYFQNEAQLEKSRLLSDRFSAERPKGSFSTLEIQRTEQGDSAMYLCASSLNDLGTEAFFGQGTRLTVV.

The rearrangement joins TRBV5-5 to TRBJ2-7, with D maybe TRBD1 (5 bases). TRBJ2-5 explains the end of the DNA better; the J call may be wrong. The CDR3 extends over 13 amino acids. Germline V lookup: CDR1 SGHKS, CDR2 YYEKEE (reference sequence). The CDR3 protein is CASTPNRGETQYF. The CDR3 DNA reads TGTGCCAGCACCCCAAATAGGGGAGAGACCCAGTACTTC.

This clonotype was seen more than once but under ten times. The junction and the germline gene differ at one end; a read error may be behind it. CDR3 nucleotides: TGTGCTAGCAGTTGGACAGGCGGCATCACCGGGGAGCTGTTTTTT. Translated, it gives CASSWTGGITGELFF. The J gene is TRBJ2-2, the V gene TRBV12-3 or TRBV12-4, with 7 positions matching TRBD1. The CDR3 runs to 15 residues.

This sequence joins TRBV9 and TRBJ2-3; TRBD2 might be the D (5 bases). Germline V lookup: CDR1 SGDLS, CDR2 YYNGEE. Trimming cost V 2 bases and J 0 bases, with 13 bases left between them. This CDR3 has 16 residues. CDR3 in DNA: TGTGCCAGCAGCGTCAGAAGCGGAGGTAGCACAGATACGCAGTATTTT. It codes for CASSVRSGGSTDTQYF.

This clonotype was picked up a small number of times. The CDR3 sequence is CASSSRQSGANVLTF. In DNA form, the CDR3 reads TGTGCCAGCAGCTCAAGACAGTCTGGGGCCAACGTCCTGACTTTC. This chain joins TRBV11-2 and TRBJ2-6; TRBD1 is a possible D gene (5 bases). This CDR3 has 15 amino acids. Germline CDR1 and CDR2: SGHAT and FQNNGV. Trimming pared 4 bases from V and 1 base from J, leaving 8 bases between.